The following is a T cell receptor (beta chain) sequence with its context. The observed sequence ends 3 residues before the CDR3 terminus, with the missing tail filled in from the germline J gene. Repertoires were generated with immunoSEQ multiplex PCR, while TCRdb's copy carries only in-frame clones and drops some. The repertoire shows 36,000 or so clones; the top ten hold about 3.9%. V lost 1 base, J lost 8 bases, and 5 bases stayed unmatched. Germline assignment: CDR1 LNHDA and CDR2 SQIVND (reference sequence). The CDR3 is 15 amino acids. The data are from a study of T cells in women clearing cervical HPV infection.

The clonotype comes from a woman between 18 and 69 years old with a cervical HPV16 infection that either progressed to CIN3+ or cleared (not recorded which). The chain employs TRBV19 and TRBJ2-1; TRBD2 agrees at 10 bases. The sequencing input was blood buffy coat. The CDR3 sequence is CASSIAAGGGDEQFF. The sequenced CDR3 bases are TGTGCCAGTAGTATAGCAGCGGGAGGGGGCGATGAG. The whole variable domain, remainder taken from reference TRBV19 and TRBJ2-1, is DGGITQSPKYLFRKEGQNVTLSCEQNLNHDAMYWYRQDPGQGLRLIYYSQIVNDFQKGDIAEGYSVSREKKESFPLTVTSAQKNPTAFYLCASSIAAGGGDEQFFGPGTRLTVL.